A selection of T cell receptor beta chains follows, all from one sample in a study of blood T cell repertoires in COVID-19. Method: immunoSEQ multiplex PCR; TCRdb's copy keeps in-frame clones and lacks some. The table records approximately 310,000 clones, more than 70% of them present only once. The sequencing sample was made of peripheral blood. These receptors were taken from a woman in her fifties or sixties who had recovered from COVID-19. CDR3s include the opening cysteine and the closing phenylalanine or tryptophan. A D gene is named only where the DNA matches it firmly. Only some rows state a clone size, as once, few, many or a class for expanded clones.

d_gene,j_gene,abundance,v_gene,CDR3nt,CDR3aa
TRBD1,TRBJ1-2,NA,TRBV6-5,TGTGCCAGCCTAGGGGGGGACAGGGGAAACTATGGCTACACCTTC,CASLGGDRGNYGYTF
NA,TRBJ2-6,NA,TRBV28,TGTGCCAGCAGCCCCCCTGGAGGGAACCTCCTCTCTGGGGCCAACGTCCTGACTTTC,CASSPPGGNLLSGANVLTF
NA,TRBJ1-1,once,TRBV7-8,TGTGCCAGCAGCTTTCGAGTGAACACTGAAGCTTTCTTT,CASSFRVNTEAFF
NA,TRBJ1-2,NA,TRBV4-1,TGCGCCAGCAGCCAAGGCCCAAAGAGCGACTATGGCTACACCTTC,CASSQGPKSDYGYTF
TRBD1,TRBJ2-3,NA,TRBV12-5,TGTGCTAGTGGACCGACAGGGGGCGGTTTGGATACGCAGTATTTT,CASGPTGGGLDTQYF
TRBD2,TRBJ2-7,NA,TRBV5-4,TGTGCCAGCAGCTACAACGGGGGGGCGCTTACTTACGAGCAGTACTTC,CASSYNGGALTYEQYF
NA,TRBJ1-4,NA,TRBV18,TGTGCCAGCTCTATCGGGCGGACATTCGAAAAACTGTTTTTT,CASSIGRTFEKLFF
TRBD1,TRBJ1-1,NA,TRBV25-1,TGTGCCAGCAACCGACAGGGGGCCAAGGTCGAAGCTTTCTTT,CASNRQGAKVEAFF
NA,TRBJ1-2,NA,TRBV28,TGTGCCAGCAGTTGGGCAGGGAGGGCTAACTATGGCTACACCTTC,CASSWAGRANYGYTF
TRBD1,TRBJ2-2,NA,TRBV9,TGTGCCAGCAGCGTAGTTACAGGGGGCAGTGGGGAGCTGTTTTTT,CASSVVTGGSGELFF
NA,TRBJ1-1,NA,TRBV5-1,TGCGCCAGCAGCCTTACTATGAACACTGAAGCTTTCTTT,CASSLTMNTEAFF
TRBD2,TRBJ2-7,NA,TRBV28,TGTGCCAGCAGTTTGGGTCCTTACTACGGAATAGCGGGAGAAAGCGAGCAGTACTTC,CASSLGPYYGIAGESEQYF
TRBD1,TRBJ1-1,NA,TRBV5-1,TGCGCCAGCAGCTACTCAGGGGGCTGGAGCATGAACACTGAAGCTTTCTTT,CASSYSGGWSMNTEAFF
NA,TRBJ2-7,NA,TRBV14,TGTGCCAGTAGGGGGACAAACTCCTACGAGCAGTACTTC,CASRGTNSYEQYF
NA,TRBJ1-6,NA,TRBV28,TGTGCCAGCAACTACGCCGAGACAGCGTATAATTCACCCCTCCACTTT,CASNYAETAYNSPLHF
NA,TRBJ2-1,NA,TRBV28,TGTGCCAGCAGTCCCCCCAGCTACAATGAGCAGTTCTTC,CASSPPSYNEQFF
TRBD1,TRBJ1-4,NA,TRBV7-8,TGTGCCAGCAGCAGACGGGACAGTTCCCGAAAACTGTTTTTT,CASSRRDSSRKLFF
NA,TRBJ2-3,NA,TRBV30,TGTGCCTGGAGTTTTGGGAGCGTGGATACGCAGTATTTT,CAWSFGSVDTQYF
NA,TRBJ2-1,NA,TRBV6-5,TGTGCCAGCAGTCTAGACTATACTGAGCAGTTCTTC,CASSLDYTEQFF
NA,TRBJ1-2,NA,TRBV6-6,TGTGCCAGCAGTTACTCTCCGGGGGGGATAGATGGCTACACCTTC,CASSYSPGGIDGYTF
NA,TRBJ2-3,NA,TRBV7-3,TGTGCCAGCAGCTTATTGTCGAGCACAGATACGCAGTATTTT,CASSLLSSTDTQYF
TRBD1,TRBJ1-5,NA,TRBV28,TGTGCCAGCAGTTCCGTACGACAGGGAAGTCAGCCCCAGCATTTT,CASSSVRQGSQPQHF
TRBD2,TRBJ2-1,few,TRBV30,TGTGCCTGTCCGCGGGAGGGCCTCTACAATGAGCAGTTCTTC,CACPREGLYNEQFF
TRBD1,TRBJ1-5,NA,TRBV23-1,TGCGCCAGCAGTCGATCGGGACAGAGCAATCAGCCCCAGCATTTT,CASSRSGQSNQPQHF
NA,TRBJ1-2,NA,TRBV10-3,TGTGCCATCAGCAGGGCAGGCCTTGATGGCTACACCTTC,CAISRAGLDGYTF
NA,TRBJ1-1,NA,TRBV10-3,TGTGCCATCAGTCCAACAGGCACTGAAGCTTTCTTT,CAISPTGTEAFF
NA,TRBJ1-4,NA,TRBV6-5,TGTGCCAGCAGTTACTCCCAAGCGTTCAATGAAAAACTGTTTTTT,CASSYSQAFNEKLFF
TRBD2,TRBJ2-1,NA,TRBV19,TGTGCCAGCAAGACTAGCGGGAGCCACAATGAGCAGTTCTTC,CASKTSGSHNEQFF
NA,TRBJ2-1,NA,TRBV5-5,TGTGCCAGCAGCCTGGGAGTATCCCTTCACTACAATGAGCAGTTCTTC,CASSLGVSLHYNEQFF
TRBD1,TRBJ2-2,NA,TRBV4-3,TGCGCCAGCAGCCCGCACAGGGGAACCACCGGGGAGCTGTTTTTT,CASSPHRGTTGELFF
NA,TRBJ1-3,NA,TRBV4-3,TGCGCCAGCAGCCAAGGATACTACTCTGGAAACACCATATATTTT,CASSQGYYSGNTIYF
TRBD1,TRBJ1-1,few,TRBV5-4,TGTGCCAGCAGCTTGAGGCAGGGGGAATCCACTGAAGCTTTCTTT,CASSLRQGESTEAFF
NA,TRBJ2-5,NA,TRBV5-1,TGCGCCAGCAGCCGAACTAGGACAGTCTGGGAGACCCAGTACTTC,CASSRTRTVWETQYF
NA,TRBJ2-1,NA,TRBV5-1,TGCGCCAGCAGCTTAAGCGTTAATGAGCAGTTCTTC,CASSLSVNEQFF
NA,TRBJ1-2,NA,TRBV18,TGTGCCAGCTCACCCGTACAGAGTAGCTATGGCTACACCTTC,CASSPVQSSYGYTF
NA,TRBJ2-7,once,TRBV5-8,TGTGCCAGCAGCTTGTTCAAGAGGGGGTACGAGCAGTACTTC,CASSLFKRGYEQYF
NA,TRBJ2-3,NA,TRBV24-1,TGTGCCACCAGTGATCCCGGACATGGGTTAGATACGCAGTATTTT,CATSDPGHGLDTQYF
NA,TRBJ1-5,NA,TRBV7-9,TGTGCCAGCAGCGCGACTGTTAGCAATCAGCCCCAGCATTTT,CASSATVSNQPQHF
NA,TRBJ1-6,NA,TRBV6-5,TGTGCCAGCACCCGACAGGAGATTAATTCACCCCTCCACTTT,CASTRQEINSPLHF
NA,TRBJ1-4,NA,TRBV19,TGTGCCAGTAGTATATTGGCTTTCGCCAATGAAAAACTGTTTTTT,CASSILAFANEKLFF
TRBD2,TRBJ2-1,NA,TRBV19,TGTGCCAGTAGTGGACTAGCCCCCACCTACAATGAGCAGTTCTTC,CASSGLAPTYNEQFF
NA,TRBJ1-6,NA,TRBV20-1,TGCAGTGCTAGTACGGGGGTTGGGTCACCCCTCCACTTT,CSASTGVGSPLHF
TRBD1,TRBJ1-4,once,TRBV9,TGTGCCAGCAGCGTCACAGGGGGCCTAGGTGAAAAACTGTTTTTT,CASSVTGGLGEKLFF
NA,TRBJ2-2,NA,TRBV28,TGTGCCAGCAGCATACAGGTCGGGGGGCGCACCGGGGAGCTGTTTTTT,CASSIQVGGRTGELFF
NA,TRBJ2-7,NA,TRBV21-1,TGTGCCAGCAGCAAAGCGCTGTCGCTAGCGGGAACCTACGAGCAGTACTTC,CASSKALSLAGTYEQYF
NA,TRBJ2-3,NA,TRBV5-6,TGTGCCAGCAGCTCAACAACAGGGTTTAAGGGTACTGGCACAGATACGCAGTATTTT,CASSSTTGFKGTGTDTQYF
NA,TRBJ2-3,NA,TRBV14,TGTGCCAGCAGCCAAGACGGGTCTAGCACAGATACGCAGTATTTT,CASSQDGSSTDTQYF
TRBD2,TRBJ2-3,NA,TRBV29-1,TGCAGCGTTGGACTAGCGATCACAGATACGCAGTATTTT,CSVGLAITDTQYF